This T cell receptor (beta chain) came from a study of blood T cell repertoires in COVID-19. At the level of the study: Sample material is recorded as cDNA or gDNA derived from T cells, B-cell-depleted T cells, or PBMCs.

The junction had 8 bases not matched to a gene; V was cut back by 5 bases and J by 2 bases. Per the germline V gene, CDR1 is SGHNT and CDR2 is YENEEA. This CDR3 is built from 15 residues. Methods used by the authors: It was from reference gene primer amplification that nucleated cell counts were estimated. Libraries were prepared by immunoSEQ multiplex PCR; TCRdb keeps only in-frame clonotypes and omits some of them. Clonal size and the V and J genes are those of that table, whereas D and trimming came from the DNA. The data contain more than 75,000 clones, approximately 80% of them singletons. The material sequenced was peripheral blood. This sequence was found in a human donor in a cohort sampled during active COVID-19. The genes are TRBV11-3 and TRBJ1-2; 7 bases line up with TRBD1. As DNA, the CDR3 is TGTGCCAGCAGCCCCCTCAGGGGGGTAAACTATGGCTACACCTTC. Residues: CASSPLRGVNYGYTF. Using reference TRBV11-3 and TRBJ1-2 for the parts outside the CDR3, the full variable domain is EAGVVQSPRYKIIEKKQPVAFWCNPISGHNTLYWYLQNLGQGPELLIRYENEEAVDDSQLPKDRFSAERLKGVDSTLKIQPAELGDSAVYLCASSPLRGVNYGYTFGSGTRLTVV.